This TCR beta chain was sequenced in a study of T cells in women clearing cervical HPV infection. Study outcomes and limitations: Cases and controls were distinguished at AUC over 0.75 by richness and V genes.

Note on this clone: Antigen specificity is unknown.

Sequencing used immunoSEQ multiplex PCR; TCRdb keeps in-frame clones, though not all of them. In all, the sample yields fewer than 35,000 clones. This TCR derives from a woman aged 18 to 75 with a cervical HPV16 infection that either progressed to CIN3+ or cleared (not recorded which). The material sequenced was blood buffy coat.

CDR3 sequence reads: CASSLAGGTGELFF. The sequenced CDR3 bases are TGTGCCAGCAGCTTAGCGGGGGGGACCGGGGAG. This rearrangement joins TRBV7-3 to TRBJ2-2, with 9 positions matching TRBD2. The missing CDR3 end, 3 residues past where the read stops, is filled in from the germline J gene. The CDR3 runs to 14 residues. With V trimmed by 2 bases and J by 5 bases, 0 bases remained unmatched. CDR1 and CDR2 (germline): SGHTA, FQGTGA.